The 9 T cell receptor beta chains presented below share a single source sample, sequenced in a study of regulatory T cells in long-lasting Graves disease. Arm-PCR of CDR3 regions with iRepertoire HTBI primers generated TCR beta libraries. TCRdb analysed the multiplex PCR reads with MiXCR anew, one entry per CDR3 protein. This sample carries 420,000 or so distinct CDR3 sequences, 23% of them seen once, and the ten largest clones take approximately 25%. Indicated time point: persistent/refractory GD, antithyroid drugs over 5 years with positive TRAb. Researchers made the TCR library from RNA that was extracted from PBMCs. Material: peripheral blood mononuclear cells (PBMCs), obtained when the disease was refractory, from a patient treated with antithyroid drugs. Receptor source: a female donor with Graves disease.

This clonotype has only a few counts. The chain employs TRBV5-1 and TRBJ2-2; no firm D call. Germline-derived CDR1 and CDR2 are SGHRS and YFSETQ. The germline V and J ends were trimmed by 4 bases and 4 bases, with 14 bases remaining between them. This CDR3 spans 15 amino acids. CDR3 sequence reads: CASSPNPDLTGELFF. The DNA of the CDR3 is TGCGCCAGCAGCCCCAATCCAGATCTCACCGGGGAGCTGTTTTTT.

The chain links TRBV29-1 to TRBJ2-3; 9 nucleotides line up with TRBD1. Trimming cost V 4 bases and J 7 bases; bases outside gene matches: 6. This CDR3 is built from 13 residues. CDR1 and CDR2 from the germline V gene are SQVTM and ANQGSEA. The CDR3 DNA is TGCAGCGTTGGAACGGGACAGGGTTATACGCAGTATTTT. Amino acid sequence: CSVGTGQGYTQYF.

This clonotype turned up a few times. The rearrangement links TRBV25-1 to TRBJ1-2; D gene unclear. Germline V gene data show CDR1 as MGHDK and CDR2 as SYGVNS. The V and J ends lost 3 bases and 2 bases respectively, with 10 bases between them. This CDR3 spans 14 amino acids. The CDR3 here is CASSDQQNNYGYTF. CDR3 DNA: TGTGCCAGCAGTGATCAACAGAACAACTATGGCTACACCTTC.

In this sample, this clonotype turned up many times. The chain is built from TRBV6-1 and TRBJ2-4; 8 nucleotides align to TRBD2. The CDR3 loop spans 14 amino acids. J gave up 7 bases and V 6 bases, and 8 bases lay outside the gene matches. The germline gives CDR1 MNHNS, CDR2 SASEGT. CDR3 residues: CASRRSGRGNIQYF. The CDR3 DNA reads as TGTGCCAGCAGACGGAGCGGGAGAGGGAACATTCAGTACTTC.

The rearrangement uses TRBV10-3 and TRBJ1-2; D gene unclear. Trimming removed 3 bases at V and 3 bases at J, with 14 bases between. The germline CDR1 and CDR2 sequences are ENHRY and SYGVKD. The CDR3 contains 15 residues. The CDR3 is CAISEQSTAHYGYTF. CDR3 DNA sequence: TGTGCCATCAGTGAACAGTCTACCGCTCACTATGGCTACACCTTC.

Many counts were recorded for this clonotype. The CDR3 DNA reads TGCAGCGTTGGCGAACCCGGGGAGCTGTTTTTT. Protein: CSVGEPGELFF. This chain uses TRBV29-1 with TRBJ2-2; D uncertain. V lost 4 bases and J lost 6, with 6 bases in between. CDR3 length equals 11 residues. Germline V gene lookup returns CDR1 SQVTM and CDR2 ANQGSEA.

V gene TRBV7-9 combines with J gene TRBJ2-7, with TRBD2 matching 11 bases. Germline V CDR1 and CDR2: SEHNR, FQNEAQ (reference sequence). The CDR3 spans 16 residues. V shed 5 bases and J 0 bases; nucleotides not matched to a gene: 6. The DNA for the CDR3 is TGTGCCAGCAGCAGCCAGGGACTAGCGGTCTCCTACGAGCAGTACTTC. Translating it yields CASSSQGLAVSYEQYF.

In this sample, this clonotype turned up a few times. The J gene is TRBJ2-5, the V gene TRBV12-3 or TRBV12-4; the match to TRBD2 covers 9 bases. The V segment lost 6 bases and the J segment 2 bases; nucleotides outside the gene matches: 4. The CDR3 has 14 residues. This chain's CDR3 is CASSETSGQETQYF. For the CDR3, the DNA is TGTGCCAGCAGCGAGACTAGCGGTCAAGAGACCCAGTACTTC.

This sequence joins TRBV6-2 or TRBV6-3 and TRBJ1-2, with D unresolved. CDR3 length: 13 amino acids. Trimming cost V 9 bases and J 1 base, with 12 bases left between them. The germline CDR1 and CDR2 sequences are MNHEY and SVGEGT. The CDR3 DNA is TGTGCCAGTAGAGAAACAGTTAACTATGGCTACACCTTC. Protein product: CASRETVNYGYTF.